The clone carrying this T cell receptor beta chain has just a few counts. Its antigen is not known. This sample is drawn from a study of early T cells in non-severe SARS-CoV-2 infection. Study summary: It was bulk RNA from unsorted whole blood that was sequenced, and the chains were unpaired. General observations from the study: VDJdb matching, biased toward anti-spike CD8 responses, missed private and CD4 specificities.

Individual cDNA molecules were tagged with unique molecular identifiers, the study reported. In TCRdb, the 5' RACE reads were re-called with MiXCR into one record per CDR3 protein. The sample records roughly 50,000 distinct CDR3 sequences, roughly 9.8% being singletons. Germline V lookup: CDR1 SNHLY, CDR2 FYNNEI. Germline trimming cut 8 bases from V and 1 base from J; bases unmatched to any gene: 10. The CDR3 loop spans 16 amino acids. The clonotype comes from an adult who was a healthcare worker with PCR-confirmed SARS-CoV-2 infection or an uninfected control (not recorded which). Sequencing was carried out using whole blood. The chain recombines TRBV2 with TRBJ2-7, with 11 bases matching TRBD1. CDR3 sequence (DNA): TGTGCCAGCGGACAGGGGGCTTCTACAAGGTCCTACGAGCAGTACTTC. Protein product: CASGQGASTRSYEQYF.